The entry below describes one TCR beta chain. This clonotype was observed many times. Its antigen remains undetermined. No much larger clonotype is one base removed from it; base qualities were not supplied. Only healthy Caucasian donors were included. The twin cohort comprised three pairs of female monozygotic twins, all aged roughly 18 to 30 years. CD4+ and CD8+ T cell populations were isolated with positive isolation kits from Invitrogen. Library prep was done by 5' RACE. The sample was run on an Illumina HiSeq 2000. A universal primer binding site was added through template switching, and the final cDNA carried a unique molecular identifier so that TCR cDNA molecules could be counted accurately. Specific primers in the conserved constant-segment region were used to synthesize first-strand cDNA for the TCR alpha and beta chains. To control for contamination, every cDNA library was double barcoded, receiving both a SMART-Mk sample barcode and Illumina barcodes. Two successive PCR steps introduced TruSeq adapter sequences along with Illumina sample barcodes. The Illumina HiSeq platform was used with custom primers to sequence TCR alpha and beta cDNA libraries. As for the original processing: Raw reads were processed with MiGEC to extract unique molecular identifiers, and MiXCR was used to determine CDR3 positions. For each individual, recombination models were inferred using an EM algorithm with the repgenHMM and IGoR tools. Shared clonotype analysis was performed with the tcR package in R, normalizing sharing by the product of cloneset sizes. Out-of-frame nonproductive sequences were analyzed to study raw recombination free of thymic and clonal selection effects. Using fastp at Q25 and MiXCR, TCRdb reprocessed the public reads and kept productive beta chains. Rows matching on CDR3 protein sequence are summarized as one entry with the most common DNA and genes. The V and J calls and clone size are TCRdb's, not the authors'. The table for this sample lists 500,000 or so distinct CDR3 sequences; about 13% of them were counted only once. The ten largest clones add up to approximately 0.98% of the sample.

Taken from cysteine to phenylalanine, the CDR3 has 13 residues. Only the CDR3 DNA is retained, 39 bases long and in frame from the first base. Trimming accounts for 5 bases at V and 0 bases at J, while the number of junction bases matched to no gene is 0. Per the germline V gene, SGHTA is the CDR1 and FQGNSA is the CDR2. This specimen comes from a study of identical twins listed by TCRdb under 2016. In terms of the full investigation: The study deep-sequenced TCR alpha and beta repertoires from monozygotic twins, unrelated adults of various ages and cord blood to test whether fetal clonotypes persist. To rule out contamination, replicate twin experiments were performed at different times with different library preparation protocols. Beyond this particular receptor, the publication reports: Abundant cord blood beta clonotypes had fewer insertions, young adult naive repertoires showed a similar but weaker trend, and memory repertoires showed no such trend. In monozygotic twins, out-of-frame TCR alpha sharing was systematically underestimated by recombination models, although the models agreed with sharing between unrelated individuals. Because the same donors could not be followed over many years, conclusions were based on cross-sectional statistical analysis. Compared with coincidental sharing between unrelated individuals, an excess of low generation-probability sequences was observed among out-of-frame TCR alpha sequences shared between twins. Invariant T cells such as MAIT and iNKT could partly confound zero-insertion analyses, although diverse VJ usage argued against such confounding for most clonotypes. The excess sharing between twins in beta out-of-frame sequences was weaker because fewer shared sequences reduced the signal-to-noise ratio.

The data also belong to a second study, concerning yellow fever vaccine responses in identical twins. Taken from the second paper: The T cell response to vaccination in identical twins was reported by the authors to appear partly convergent and partly personalized. In identical twins, the study followed T cell clones that responded to the vaccine with precision.

The chain employs TRBV7-2 and TRBJ1-1; TRBD1 matches 7 bases in the middle. The clonotype comes from a woman aged 18-30 years in good health. Sequencing used CD4+ T cells sorted from blood. CDR3 loop: CASSGTVNTEAFF. The bases are TGTGCCAGCAGCGGGACAGTGAACACTGAAGCTTTCTTT.